The rows below give T cell receptor beta chains drawn from one sample of a study of blood T cell repertoires in COVID-19. Libraries were prepared by immunoSEQ multiplex PCR; TCRdb keeps only in-frame clonotypes and omits some of them. The sample has more than 250,000 clones; roughly 86% are singletons. Sequencing used peripheral blood. The receptors shown here come from a woman aged 25 to 39 who had recovered from COVID-19. CDR3s include the opening cysteine and the closing phenylalanine or tryptophan.

V gene	J gene	CDR3 protein
TRBV7-9	TRBJ1-2	CASSDGLKSSYGYTF
TRBV9	TRBJ2-2	CASSVTGDYGELFF
TRBV2	TRBJ2-7	CASNNWSYEQYF
TRBV5-1	TRBJ2-1	CASSGLQGDNEQFF
TRBV7-2	TRBJ2-7	CASDPGTGGSGEQYF
TRBV11-2	TRBJ2-3	CASSLDGGADTQYF
TRBV19	TRBJ2-3	CASSILGLAGRSSTDTQYF
TRBV5-1	TRBJ1-6	CASSLLGQGSRGISPLHF
TRBV30	TRBJ1-2	CAWSLGTGEGYTF
TRBV6-5	TRBJ2-5	CASSYTPGGPQETQYF
TRBV7-2	TRBJ1-5	CASSLVRQSNQPQHF
TRBV3-1/TRBV3-2	TRBJ1-2	CASSRRQGDGYTF
TRBV2	TRBJ1-1	CASSEVENTEAFF
TRBV28	TRBJ1-1	CASSQRYTEAFF
TRBV5-1	TRBJ1-1	CASSWGSRGGTEAFF
TRBV5-6	TRBJ1-1	CASSFSRVMNTEAFF
TRBV27	TRBJ2-7	CASSFGTAYEQYF
TRBV7-9	TRBJ2-7	CASSSPTTEDEQYF
TRBV6-1	TRBJ1-2	CASSESRTGYLGYTF
TRBV27	TRBJ2-7	CASRLDGQAYEQYF
TRBV6-5	TRBJ2-5	CASRETGPGTQYF
TRBV3-1/TRBV3-2	TRBJ1-2	CASSPGQVANYGYTF
TRBV19	TRBJ1-5	CASSWGGPQPQHF
TRBV2	TRBJ1-3	CASGITPGAGNTIYF
TRBV29-1	TRBJ1-1	CSVTDRGRGTEAFF
TRBV6-5	TRBJ1-5	CASGWASNQPQHF
TRBV2	TRBJ1-6	CASRASYIGDSPLHF
TRBV10-2	TRBJ1-2	CASSEGTAWIIYGYTF
TRBV18	TRBJ2-1	CASSLNRVEQFF
TRBV5-4	TRBJ1-1	CASSWGTGGNTEAFF
TRBV5-1	TRBJ2-7	CASSLGREGSYEQYF
TRBV2	TRBJ1-1	CASRPGTGGTEAFF
TRBV5-4	TRBJ2-1	CASSLRAGGRANEQFF
TRBV5-6	TRBJ2-7	CASSSSIGQGWYEQYF
TRBV11-3	TRBJ2-1	CASSLGGQTNNEQFF
TRBV27	TRBJ2-7	CASSLRAGAFYEQYF
TRBV6-2/TRBV6-3	TRBJ2-3	CASSYGASTDTQYF
TRBV5-8	TRBJ2-5	CASSLGGAQETQYF
TRBV4-2	TRBJ2-3	CASSQDFTGALGTQYF
TRBV28	TRBJ1-5	CASSPPLSSNQPQHF
TRBV6-5	TRBJ1-2	CASRRTNLNYGYTF
TRBV5-1	TRBJ1-1	CASRRAGGEWTEAFF
TRBV7-9	TRBJ1-4	CASSPLLGGVTNEKLFF
TRBV4-2	TRBJ2-1	CASSQDPSGGDSDEQFF
TRBV2	TRBJ2-2	CASSARGFGYPGELFF
TRBV4-1	TRBJ1-3	CASSIWQGFSGNTIYF
TRBV3-1/TRBV3-2	TRBJ2-2	CASSQAGLAGINTGELFF
TRBV2	TRBJ2-7	CASTLSAGGLDEQYF
TRBV19	TRBJ1-2	CASSIPGSSGYTF
TRBV27	TRBJ2-2	CASSSPLRGGELFF
TRBV9	TRBJ2-3	CASSALAVTSTDTQYF
TRBV29-1	TRBJ2-7	CSVEGTGSFEQYF
TRBV21-1	TRBJ2-4	CASSKLAGQGGTKNIQYF
TRBV5-1	TRBJ1-1	CASSLAGRSEAFF
TRBV5-6	TRBJ2-7	CASSLAAGYEQYF
TRBV2	TRBJ1-1	CASSEVPWTGGESYTEAFF
TRBV11-2	TRBJ2-7	CASSFLSHEQYF
TRBV5-4	TRBJ2-7	CASSWGQYEQYF